This TCR beta chain was sequenced in a study of T cell repertoires in cytomegalovirus infection. At the level of the study: Recently described HLA-C-restricted plus well-studied HLA-B-restricted CMV epitopes were used. CMV infection and matching HLA type were both indicated by public TCR beta signatures.

Losses at the gene ends were 3 bases for V and 4 bases for J; bases not matched to a gene: 2. This CDR3 contains 14 residues. Germline loops: CDR1 SGHRS, CDR2 YFSETQ. Turning to this clonotype: Its antigen is not identified.

Study-wide results and caveats: Frequencies of public TCR beta families were cumulated, and this identified carriers of CMV plus the relevant HLA.

One entry per CDR3 protein, called by TCRdb with MiXCR from the reads. This table holds under 450,000 distinct CDR3 sequences, just under 35% found once. The clonotype comes from a human donor in good health (CMV status not recorded). Some clones in this sample may be carry-over from other donors' samples. The chain uses TRBV5-1 and TRBJ2-3; 10 bases are shared with TRBD2. This material consisted of cultured PBMCs, taken from culture after CMV antigen stimulation. The CDR3 is CASSSTSGADTQYF. CDR3 nucleotides: TGCGCCAGCAGCTCCACTAGCGGGGCAGATACGCAGTATTTT.